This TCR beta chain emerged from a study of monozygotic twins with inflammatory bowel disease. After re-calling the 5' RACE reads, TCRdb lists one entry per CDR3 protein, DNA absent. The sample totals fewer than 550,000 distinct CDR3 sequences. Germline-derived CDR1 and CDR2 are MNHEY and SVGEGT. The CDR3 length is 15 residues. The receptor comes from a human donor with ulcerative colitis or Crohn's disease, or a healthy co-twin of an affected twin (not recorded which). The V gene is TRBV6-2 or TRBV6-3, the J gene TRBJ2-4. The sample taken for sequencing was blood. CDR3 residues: CASSYEYLAKNIQYF.